Listed below are T cell receptor beta chains from one sample, sequenced in a study of blood T cell repertoires in COVID-19. This table comes from immunoSEQ multiplex PCR, and its TCRdb copy is limited to in-frame clones, with some not included. The sample yields some 100,000 clones, more than 75% seen once. Sequenced: peripheral blood. Source of these receptors: a man aged 25 to 45 in a cohort sampled during active COVID-19. The CDR3 runs from the conserved cysteine through the conserved F or W. Each record gives: J gene, V gene, D gene, clone size, CDR3 length, CDR3 protein, CDR3 DNA. D genes are given only for firm matches. A clone size is listed for some rows: how often the clone was seen (once, few, many), or a class if it is expanded.

TRBJ1-3 TRBV5-6 - - 16 CASSSLDRLSGNTIYF TGTGCCAGCAGCTCCCTAGACAGACTCTCTGGAAACACCATATATTTT
TRBJ1-1 TRBV6-2/TRBV6-3 - - 15 CASSYYRVGRTEAFF TGTGCCAGCAGTTACTACAGGGTCGGGAGGACTGAAGCTTTCTTT
TRBJ2-7 TRBV12-3/TRBV12-4 - - 13 CASREGIENEQYF TGTGCCAGCAGGGAGGGAATTGAGAACGAGCAGTACTTC
TRBJ2-2 TRBV19 TRBD1 - 15 CASSTGGVYTGELFF TGTGCCAGTAGCACAGGGGGCGTTTATACCGGGGAGCTGTTTTTT
TRBJ2-7 TRBV10-3 TRBD2 medium-sized 16 CAISDLGGDASYEQYF TGTGCCATCAGTGATCTGGGGGGGGATGCGTCCTACGAGCAGTACTTC
TRBJ1-3 TRBV5-1 - - 15 CASSLTGQVGNTIYF TGCGCCAGCAGCTTGACAGGGCAAGTTGGAAACACCATATATTTT
TRBJ2-7 TRBV7-6 - - 15 CASSLGPPDRSEQYF TGTGCCAGCAGCTTAGGCCCCCCGGACAGAAGCGAGCAGTACTTC
TRBJ2-7 TRBV5-1 TRBD1 - 15 CASSPGDRGGYEQYF TGCGCCAGCAGCCCGGGGGACAGGGGAGGCTACGAGCAGTACTTC
TRBJ2-4 TRBV5-4 - - 12 CASSLDGNIQYF TGTGCCAGCAGCCTAGACGGAAACATTCAGTACTTC
TRBJ2-1 TRBV7-2 - - 17 CASSLGRSGRSYNEQFF TGTGCCAGCAGCTTAGGGAGAAGCGGCCGCTCCTACAATGAGCAGTTCTTC
TRBJ2-6 TRBV6-5 - - 16 CASSSDSVSGANVLTF TGTGCCAGCAGTTCTGACAGCGTCTCTGGGGCCAACGTCCTGACTTTC
TRBJ2-5 TRBV7-8 - - 14 CASRPISGSETQYF TGTGCCAGCAGGCCCATTAGCGGTTCCGAGACCCAGTACTTC
TRBJ1-6 TRBV7-9 - once 16 CASSSDQGSYNSPLHF TGTGCCAGCAGCTCAGACCAGGGATCCTATAATTCACCCCTCCACTTT
TRBJ2-7 TRBV7-9 TRBD2 - 15 CASSRGTSGAYEQYF TGTGCCAGCAGCCGTGGGACTAGCGGCGCCTACGAGCAGTACTTC
TRBJ2-7 TRBV2 TRBD1 - 16 CASSGDRMKSSYEQYF TGTGCCAGCAGTGGGGACAGGATGAAAAGCTCCTACGAGCAGTACTTC
TRBJ2-3 TRBV10-3 - once 12 CAIMGGSDTQYF TGTGCCATCATGGGGGGTTCAGATACGCAGTATTTT
TRBJ1-5 TRBV20-1 TRBD1 - 15 CSASTGGFSNQPQHF TGCAGTGCTAGTACAGGGGGCTTTAGCAATCAGCCCCAGCATTTT
TRBJ2-7 TRBV6-5 TRBD2 once 14 CASMFRLGGPEQYF TGTGCCAGCATGTTCCGGTTGGGAGGGCCTGAGCAGTACTTC
TRBJ1-1 TRBV25-1 TRBD1 - 15 CASSDTRQGRPEAFF TGTGCCAGCAGTGATACGCGACAGGGTCGCCCTGAAGCTTTCTTT
TRBJ1-2 TRBV29-1 TRBD1 - 11 CSVVMGQRYTF TGCAGCGTTGTGATGGGACAGCGCTACACCTTC
TRBJ2-7 TRBV7-2 - - 16 CASSLVGGPSSYEQYF TGTGCCAGCAGCCTAGTGGGGGGGCCGTCATCCTACGAGCAGTACTTC
TRBJ2-7 TRBV5-4 TRBD2 - 16 CASSKGTSGGTYEQYF TGTGCCAGCAGCAAAGGGACTAGCGGGGGGACCTACGAGCAGTACTTC
TRBJ1-2 TRBV7-9 - - 15 CASSLVSREVLGYTF TGTGCCAGCAGCTTAGTTTCCAGGGAAGTTCTTGGCTACACCTTC
TRBJ2-1 TRBV18 TRBD1 - 15 CASSPTGGAGNEQFF TGTGCCAGCTCACCCACAGGGGGCGCGGGGAATGAGCAGTTCTTC
TRBJ2-7 TRBV9 - - 15 CASSGGTGSSYEQYF TGTGCCAGCAGCGGAGGGACCGGGAGCTCCTACGAGCAGTACTTC
TRBJ2-1 TRBV7-2 - - 14 CASSRGALYNEQFF TGTGCCAGCAGCCGGGGGGCCCTTTACAATGAGCAGTTCTTC
TRBJ1-1 TRBV28 - - 13 CASSLVSGIEAFF TGTGCCAGCAGTTTAGTAAGCGGTATTGAAGCTTTCTTT
TRBJ2-7 TRBV6-2/TRBV6-3 TRBD1 - 15 CASSLGTGITYEQYF TGTGCCAGCAGTCTGGGGACAGGGATAACCTACGAGCAGTACTTC
TRBJ1-3 TRBV6-5 TRBD1 - 14 CASSRQGSGNTIYF TGTGCCAGCAGCCGACAGGGCTCTGGAAACACCATATATTTT
TRBJ2-3 TRBV7-2 - few 16 CASSLAGRGTTDTQYF TGTGCCAGCAGCTTAGCTGGGCGGGGAACCACAGATACGCAGTATTTT
TRBJ2-3 TRBV12-5 - - 14 CASGLEHGTDTQYF TGTGCTAGTGGTTTGGAGCACGGCACAGATACGCAGTATTTT
TRBJ1-2 TRBV30 - - 13 CAWSVFKTRGYTF TGTGCCTGGAGTGTATTCAAGACTCGTGGCTACACCTTC
TRBJ2-6 TRBV18 - - 22 CASSPIPMGRARGGSGANVLTF TGTGCCAGCTCACCAATTCCGATGGGTCGGGCCAGGGGTGGCTCTGGGGCCAACGTCCTGACTTTC
TRBJ1-1 TRBV7-6 - - 13 CASSRSGQTEAFF TGTGCCAGCAGTCGTAGCGGGCAGACTGAAGCTTTCTTT
TRBJ2-1 TRBV29-1 TRBD1 - 13 CSVEGQRINEQFF TGCAGCGTCGAGGGACAGAGGATCAATGAGCAGTTCTTC
TRBJ2-7 TRBV18 - - 14 CASSETTGSREQYF TGTGCCAGCTCCGAGACTACAGGGTCTCGCGAGCAGTACTTC
TRBJ2-5 TRBV7-2 TRBD2 - 15 CASSLEAGGRETQYF TGTGCCAGCAGCTTAGAAGCGGGGGGACGGGAGACCCAGTACTTC
TRBJ1-2 TRBV30 - once 12 CAWDPSRGGYTF TGTGCCTGGGACCCAAGTAGGGGCGGCTACACCTTC
TRBJ2-2 TRBV27 TRBD1 - 22 CASSLFPFRDRGPWKNTGELFF TGTGCCAGCAGTTTATTTCCCTTCCGGGACAGGGGCCCCTGGAAAAACACCGGGGAGCTGTTTTTT
TRBJ1-5 TRBV19 - few 14 CASSIMSDNQPQHF TGTGCCAGTAGTATCATGTCAGATAATCAGCCCCAGCATTTT
TRBJ2-5 TRBV5-1 - - 14 CASSGGTGRETQYF TGCGCCAGCAGCGGGGGAACAGGGCGAGAGACCCAGTACTTC
TRBJ1-2 TRBV9 - once 15 CASSVDRPLGGGYTF TGTGCCAGCAGCGTAGACCGGCCACTCGGAGGTGGCTACACCTTC
TRBJ2-1 TRBV5-1 - - 16 CASSWFRAVSYNEQFF TGCGCCAGCAGCTGGTTCCGAGCGGTCTCCTACAATGAGCAGTTCTTC
TRBJ2-2 TRBV5-1 - once 16 CASSLRAPGSTGELFF TGCGCCAGCAGCTTGAGGGCTCCGGGGAGCACCGGGGAGCTGTTTTTT
TRBJ1-1 TRBV5-1 - - 15 CASSLDVSGNTEAFF TGCGCCAGCAGCTTGGACGTCTCAGGGAACACTGAAGCTTTCTTT
TRBJ2-3 TRBV7-9 TRBD2 - 17 CASSLGVSGGAEDTQYF TGTGCCAGCAGCTTAGGGGTTAGCGGGGGGGCGGAAGATACGCAGTATTTT
TRBJ2-1 TRBV27 - once 14 CASIWTGGDNEQFF TGTGCCAGCATCTGGACCGGGGGAGACAATGAGCAGTTCTTC
TRBJ2-1 TRBV7-3 TRBD2 - 16 CASTNLPGGNYNEQFF TGTGCCAGCACCAACCTGCCGGGGGGGAATTACAATGAGCAGTTCTTC
TRBJ2-1 TRBV11-2 TRBD1 - 15 CASSSDRVSYNEQFF TGTGCCAGCAGCTCAGACAGGGTCTCCTACAATGAGCAGTTCTTC
TRBJ2-7 TRBV5-1 TRBD2 - 12 CASSLWEGEQYF TGCGCCAGCAGCTTGTGGGAGGGCGAGCAGTACTTC
TRBJ1-2 TRBV12-3/TRBV12-4 - - 13 CASSGPYNYGYTF TGTGCCAGCAGTGGCCCTTATAACTATGGCTACACCTTC
TRBJ2-5 TRBV11-2 - - 13 CASSLGLEETQYF TGTGCCAGCAGCTTGGGTCTAGAAGAGACCCAGTACTTC
TRBJ2-3 TRBV7-3 - - 14 CASSLAGSTDTQYF TGTGCCAGCAGCTTAGCGGGGAGCACAGATACGCAGTATTTT